These 24 T cell receptor beta chains came from one sample sequenced in a study of T-cell reconstitution after alpha-beta-depleted transplantation in children. Unique molecular identifiers were built into the TCRbeta library. In TCRdb, the PCR reads were re-called with MiXCR into one record per CDR3 protein. The table shows over 150,000 distinct CDR3 sequences, with over 8.5% occurring only once. The sequences come from PBMCs, collected before TCRalphabeta/CD19-depleted stem cell transplant. The receptors derive from a boy aged 2 to 10 with acute myeloid leukemia, due to receive a stem cell transplant.

This clonotype was detected ten times or more. This sequence joins TRBV7-6 and TRBJ2-3; tentative D call: TRBD2 (6 bases). Germline V gene data show CDR1 as SGHVS and CDR2 as FNYEAQ. The V end was cut by 1 base, the J end by 7 bases, with 12 bases between. The CDR3 is 14 amino acids. This chain's CDR3 is CASSLDGGYYTQYF. CDR3 DNA: TGTGCCAGCAGCTTAGACGGGGGATACTATACGCAGTATTTT.

There are many counts of this clonotype. The rearrangement uses TRBV10-1 and TRBJ2-5, with no clear D. Trimming left V 6 bases short and J 2 bases short, with 10 bases between. The CDR3 is 13 amino acids. Germline CDR1 is WNHNN and CDR2 is SYGVQD (reference sequence). CDR3 sequence: CASSRTIQETQYF. CDR3 bases: TGCGCCAGCAGCCGGACCATTCAAGAGACCCAGTACTTC.

The genes are TRBV7-6 and TRBJ2-3, with D possibly TRBD1 on 6 matching bases. Trimming shortened V by 2 bases and J by 1 base, and 13 bases separated the two germline ends. Per the germline V gene, CDR1 is SGHVS and CDR2 is FNYEAQ. This CDR3 spans 16 amino acids. The CDR3 bases are TGTGCCAGCAGCTTACGGCCGGGACACGGCACAGATACGCAGTATTTT. It encodes CASSLRPGHGTDTQYF.

This clonotype was seen many times. This rearrangement joins TRBV20-1 to TRBJ1-6; TRBD1 agrees at 9 bases. V was clipped by 5 bases and J by 8 bases; unmatched bases: 7. This CDR3 spans 14 amino acids. Germline CDR1 and CDR2: DFQATT and SNEGSKA (reference sequence). In DNA form, the CDR3 reads TGCAGTGCTGATGAAGGGACAGGGCATTCACCCCTCCACTTT. Its translation is CSADEGTGHSPLHF.

This clonotype was seen at least ten times. The chain is built from TRBV6-2 or TRBV6-3 and TRBJ1-1; maybe TRBD1 (6 bases). The CDR3 loop spans 15 amino acids. The germline CDR1 and CDR2 sequences are MNHEY and SVGEGT. Trimming cost V 1 base and J 2 bases, with 11 bases left between them. The CDR3 here is CASSYFSDSNTEAFF. The CDR3 nucleotides read TGTGCCAGCAGTTACTTCTCGGACAGTAACACTGAAGCTTTCTTT.

This chain links TRBV7-6 with TRBJ2-1; TRBD2 matches at 8 bases. Trimming at V came to 4 bases and at J to 3 bases, leaving 8 bases not matched to a gene. The CDR3 runs 16 residues. Germline loops: CDR1 SGHVS, CDR2 FNYEAQ. The CDR3 region is CASSSTPGTSYNEQFF. The CDR3 region has the DNA TGTGCCAGCAGCTCAACTCCCGGGACTAGCTACAATGAGCAGTTCTTC.

This clonotype was recorded many times. The genes are TRBV3-1 and TRBJ2-7; a possible D gene is TRBD1 (5 bases). Trimming removed 1 base from V and 4 bases from J, with 11 bases in between. Germline CDR1 and CDR2: LGHDT and YNNKEL (reference sequence). The CDR3 length is 14 residues. The CDR3 loop is CASSQGWPGYEQYV. The CDR3 DNA is TGTGCCAGCAGCCAAGGGTGGCCAGGGTACGAGCAGTACGTC.

This clonotype was observed at least ten times. At one end the junction does not follow the germline gene, possibly because of a read error. V is TRBV6-6 and J is TRBJ2-2; 9 bases line up with TRBD2. Germline values: CDR1 MNHNY, CDR2 SVGAGI (reference sequence). The CDR3 sequence is 12 residues long. DNA of the CDR3: TGCGCGGGGGGGCGAGGGACCGGGGAGCTGTTTTTT. It yields the protein CAGGRGTGELFF.

At least ten counts were recorded for this clonotype. The chain combines TRBV4-1 with TRBJ2-5, with D possibly matching TRBD2 (6 bases). Germline V gene data show CDR1 as MGHRA and CDR2 as YSYEKL. With 1 base removed from V and 2 bases from J, the gap between germline ends came to 8 bases. The CDR3 loop spans 14 amino acids. The DNA for the CDR3 is TGCGCCAGCAGCCAAGGGCGGGGTCAAGAGACCCAGTACTTC. Encoded protein: CASSQGRGQETQYF.

This clonotype was recorded at least ten times. This chain joins TRBV24-1 and TRBJ2-1; 10 bases match TRBD2. The CDR3 has 15 amino acids. The germline V gene encodes CDR1 KGHDR and CDR2 SFDVKD. V gave up 3 bases and J gave up 6 bases; unmatched junction bases: 4. The CDR3 region has the DNA TGTGCCACCAGTGATCTAGCGGGAGATCGCAATGAGCAGTTCTTC. Translation gives CATSDLAGDRNEQFF.

This clonotype was counted many times. V is TRBV27 and J is TRBJ2-2; D uncertain. V was shortened by 6 bases and J by 4 bases, with 6 bases between the two germline ends. CDR1 and CDR2 (germline): MNHEY, SMNVEV (reference sequence). This CDR3 comprises 12 residues. The chain's CDR3 is CASSVTTGELFF. DNA of the CDR3: TGTGCCAGCAGCGTCACCACCGGGGAGCTGTTTTTT.

This clonotype was observed many times. The V gene is TRBV4-2, the J gene TRBJ1-2; the D gene is possibly TRBD1 (6 bases). Trimming took off 5 bases at V and 0 bases at J, with 10 bases between the two ends. CDR3 length equals 14 residues. Per germline, CDR1 LGHNA and CDR2 YNFKEQ. The CDR3 here is CASSSGTTNYGYTF. CDR3 coding DNA: TGTGCCAGCAGCTCCGGGACAACTAACTATGGCTACACCTTC.

This clonotype was counted ten times or more. The J gene is TRBJ1-5, the V gene TRBV6-5; a possible D gene is TRBD1 (5 bases). The CDR3 consists of 14 residues. CDR1 MNHEY and CDR2 SVGAGI come from the germline V gene. V was cut by 0 bases and J by 2 bases, with 5 bases left in between. The DNA of the CDR3 is TGTGCCAGCAGTTACTCAGGGGGCAATCAGCCCCAGCATTTT. It encodes CASSYSGGNQPQHF.

This clonotype was recorded many times. The genes are TRBV27 and TRBJ2-7; D remains unclear. Deletions cut 0 bases from V and 2 bases from J, with 8 bases between. The CDR3 covers 14 residues. CDR1 and CDR2 from the germline V gene are MNHEY and SMNVEV (reference sequence). The CDR3 loop reads CASSLSAQTYEQYF. The DNA for the CDR3 is TGTGCCAGCAGTTTATCTGCTCAAACCTACGAGCAGTACTTC.

This clonotype has at least ten counts. The chain uses TRBV5-1 and TRBJ2-2, with D maybe TRBD2 (6 bases). The length of the CDR3 is 15 residues. V lost 4 bases and J lost 1, with 11 bases in between. CDR1 and CDR2 from the germline V gene are SGHRS and YFSETQ. DNA for the CDR3: TGCGCCAGCAGCCCGCGGGACTTGAACACCGGGGAGCTGTTTTTT. It yields the protein CASSPRDLNTGELFF.

This clonotype was seen ten or more times. The chain couples TRBV5-1 to TRBJ1-1; TRBD1 matches 8 bases. Trimming took 3 bases from V and 0 from J; bases not matched to a gene: 4. CDR1 SGHRS and CDR2 YFSETQ come from the germline V gene. The CDR3 has 15 residues. CDR3: CASSSLTGVNTEAFF. The CDR3 DNA is TGCGCCAGCAGCTCCCTGACAGGGGTGAACACTGAAGCTTTCTTT. The full variable domain, in which reference TRBV5-1 and TRBJ1-1 provide the parts outside the CDR3, is KAGVTQTPRYLIKTRGQQVTLSCSPISGHRSVSWYQQTPGQGLQFLFEYFSETQRNKGNFPGRFSGRQFSNSRSEMNVSTLELGDSALYLCASSSLTGVNTEAFFGQGTRLTVV.

This clonotype was detected only a few times. The CDR3 bases are TGCGCCAGCAGCGTGGGGACGGAAGAGACCCAGTACTTC. It encodes CASSVGTEETQYF. This rearrangement joins TRBV10-2 to TRBJ2-5, with D perhaps given as TRBD1 or TRBD2 (5 bases each). The CDR3 is made up of 13 amino acids. Germline CDR1 reads WSHSY; CDR2 reads SAAADI. Trimming removed 6 bases from V and 3 bases from J, with 11 bases in between.

This clonotype was picked up many times. The chain is built from TRBV7-8 and TRBJ1-4; the D is unclear. There are 14 residues in the CDR3. Germline CDR1 SGHVS, CDR2 FQNEAQ. The ends were cut back, 7 bases at V and 3 bases at J, with 12 bases in the middle. In DNA, the CDR3 is TGTGCCAGCACCCTCAATGTCCCTAATGAAAAACTGTTTTTT. Its translation is CASTLNVPNEKLFF.

This clonotype has at least ten counts. The chain combines TRBV7-8 with TRBJ1-5, with 8 bases aligning to TRBD1. This CDR3 has 18 amino acids. Germline values: CDR1 SGHVS, CDR2 FQNEAQ. The V gene end was trimmed by 1 base and the J gene end by 0 bases; junction bases not matched to a gene: 8. CDR3 DNA: TGTGCCAGCAGCTTAGTCAGGGGGCCGTTAAATAGCAATCAGCCCCAGCATTTT. It codes for CASSLVRGPLNSNQPQHF.

This clonotype has a count of ten or more. The CDR3 DNA reads as TGTGCCATCAGTGAGTCCTGGACAGACTTAACCGGGGAGCTGTTTTTT. Its translation is CAISESWTDLTGELFF. This sequence joins TRBV10-3 and TRBJ2-2; perhaps TRBD1 as D (6 bases). The CDR3 consists of 16 residues. Trimming pared 0 bases from V and 5 bases from J, leaving 13 bases between. From germline, CDR1 is ENHRY and CDR2 SYGVKD.

This clonotype was detected ten times or more. V usage is TRBV28 and J usage is TRBJ1-6, with TRBD1 matching over 7 bases. CDR3 size: 15 residues. The germline V gene has CDR1 MDHEN and CDR2 SYDVKM. The J segment lost 4 bases and the V segment lost 6 bases, leaving 6 bases of the junction unmatched. The CDR3 spells CASSPGTAYNSPLHF. CDR3 nucleotides: TGTGCCAGCAGCCCCGGGACAGCTTATAATTCACCCCTCCACTTT.

This clonotype was detected many times. The V and J genes are TRBV5-1 and TRBJ2-7; the D is unclear. Germline CDR1 SGHRS, CDR2 YFSETQ. The CDR3 contains 18 residues. V was pared by 1 base and J by 1 base, with 21 bases between. The CDR3 DNA sequence: TGCGCCAGCAGCTTGTTTCCCCTAACACCCACAGAATCCTACGAGCAGTACGTC. This codes for CASSLFPLTPTESYEQYV.

Ten or more counts support this clonotype. The chain has TRBV28 and TRBJ1-6; 9 nucleotides align to TRBD1. V lost 8 bases to trimming and J lost 2 bases; unmatched junction nucleotides: 4. The CDR3 runs 15 residues. From germline, CDR1 is MDHEN and CDR2 SYDVKM. CDR3 in amino acids: CASGQGYTYNSPLHF. CDR3 nucleotides: TGTGCCAGCGGACAGGGGTACACCTATAATTCACCCCTCCACTTT.

The CDR3 reads CASSLVFTDTQYF. The CDR3 DNA follows: TGTGCCAGCAGCTTGGTCTTCACAGATACGCAGTATTTT. V is TRBV7-2 and J is TRBJ2-3, with unresolved D. The CDR3 runs to 13 residues. Germline-derived CDR1 and CDR2 are SGHTA and FQGNSA. Deletions cut 3 bases from V and 2 bases from J, with 6 bases between.